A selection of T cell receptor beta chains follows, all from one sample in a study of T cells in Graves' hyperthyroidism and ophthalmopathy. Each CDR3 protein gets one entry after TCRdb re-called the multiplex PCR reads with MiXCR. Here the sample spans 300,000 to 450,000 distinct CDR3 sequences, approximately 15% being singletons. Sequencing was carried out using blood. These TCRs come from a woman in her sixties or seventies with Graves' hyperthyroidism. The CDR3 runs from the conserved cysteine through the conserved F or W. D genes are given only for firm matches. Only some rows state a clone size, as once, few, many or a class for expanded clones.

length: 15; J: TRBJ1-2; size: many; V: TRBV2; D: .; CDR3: CASSEVRRANYGYTF; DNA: TGTGCCAGCAGTGAAGTGAGGAGAGCTAACTATGGCTACACCTTC
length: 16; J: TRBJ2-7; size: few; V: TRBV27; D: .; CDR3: CASTNTRVQDSYEQYF; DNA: TGTGCCAGCACCAACACCCGGGTGCAGGACTCCTACGAGCAGTACTTC
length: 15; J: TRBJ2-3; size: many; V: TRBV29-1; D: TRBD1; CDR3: CSVGGGQGRSDTQYF; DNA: TGCAGCGTTGGTGGAGGACAGGGGAGATCAGATACGCAGTATTTT
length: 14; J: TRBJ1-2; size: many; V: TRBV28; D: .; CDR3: CASSLSGESHGYTF; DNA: TGTGCCAGCAGTTTATCTGGGGAGAGTCATGGCTACACCTTC
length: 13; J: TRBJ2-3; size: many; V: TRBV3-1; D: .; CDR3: CASSQGVADTQYF; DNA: TGTGCCAGCAGCCAGGGGGTTGCAGATACGCAGTATTTT
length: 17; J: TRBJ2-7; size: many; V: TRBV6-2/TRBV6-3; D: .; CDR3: CASSSLRPDYQRNEQYF; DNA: TGTGCCAGCAGTTCTCTAAGACCCGACTACCAGCGTAACGAGCAGTACTTC
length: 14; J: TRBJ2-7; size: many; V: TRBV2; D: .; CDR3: CASTEGTRGYEQYF; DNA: TGTGCCAGCACCGAGGGTACCAGGGGATACGAGCAGTACTTC
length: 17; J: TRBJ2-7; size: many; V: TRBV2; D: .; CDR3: CASSYEIGGTSTYEQYF; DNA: TGTGCCAGCAGTTACGAAATAGGCGGGACTTCAACCTACGAGCAGTACTTC
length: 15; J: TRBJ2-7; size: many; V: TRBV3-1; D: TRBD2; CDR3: CASSHIREAAYEQYF; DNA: TGTGCCAGCAGCCATATACGGGAGGCCGCCTACGAGCAGTACTTC
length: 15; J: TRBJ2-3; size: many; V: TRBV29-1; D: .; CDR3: CSVEDRVGGTDTQYF; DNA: TGCAGCGTTGAAGATCGGGTTGGAGGCACAGATACGCAGTATTTT
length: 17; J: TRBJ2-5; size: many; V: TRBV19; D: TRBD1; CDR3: CASSPIFPDRVGETQYF; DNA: TGTGCCAGTAGTCCCATTTTTCCTGACAGGGTCGGGGAGACCCAGTACTTC
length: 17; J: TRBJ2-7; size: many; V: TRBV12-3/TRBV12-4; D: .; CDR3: CASSLALGQGENSEQYF; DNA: TGTGCCAGCAGTTTAGCGCTAGGGCAGGGAGAAAACAGCGAGCAGTACTTC
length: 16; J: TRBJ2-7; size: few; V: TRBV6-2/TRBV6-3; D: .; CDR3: CAGPTRGSGEGDEQYF; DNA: TGTGCCGGCCCAACGAGGGGTAGCGGCGAAGGAGACGAGCAGTACTTC
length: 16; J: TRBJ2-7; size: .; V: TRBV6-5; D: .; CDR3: CASSYSSGGVSYGQYF; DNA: TGTGCCAGCAGTTACTCGAGTGGAGGGGTTTCCTACGGGCAGTACTTC
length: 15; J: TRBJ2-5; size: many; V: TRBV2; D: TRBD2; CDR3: CASGGLAGIQETQYF; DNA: TGTGCCAGCGGGGGACTAGCGGGGATCCAAGAGACCCAGTACTTC
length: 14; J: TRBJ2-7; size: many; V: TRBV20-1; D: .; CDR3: CSASPNRDTYEQYF; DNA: TGCAGTGCTAGCCCCAACCGGGACACCTACGAGCAGTACTTC
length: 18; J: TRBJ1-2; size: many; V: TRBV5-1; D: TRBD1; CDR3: CASSGFRGDRASDYGYTF; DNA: TGCGCCAGCAGCGGATTTAGAGGGGACAGGGCTTCCGACTATGGCTACACCTTC